These 21 T cell receptor beta chains originate from one sample sequenced in a study of T cells expressing NK-cell markers. TCRdb re-called the 5' RACE reads and catalogs CDR3 proteins one per entry, DNA excluded. The sample's table shows about 410,000 distinct CDR3 sequences. Sequencing input: blood T cells: a sorted CD56 or NKG2C T cell subset, CD4+ or CD8+ T cells, or bulk PBMC T cells (not recorded which). Source of these receptors: a woman aged 50 to 60 in good health.

This chain links TRBV13 with TRBJ2-7; TCRdb selects TRBD1, and the lack of DNA leaves this call unchecked. Germline assignment: CDR1 PRHDT and CDR2 FYEKMQ (reference sequence). This CDR3 contains 15 residues. The CDR3 spells CASSLGLAAPLGQYF. Supplemented by reference TRBV13 and TRBJ2-7, the full variable domain reads AAGVIQSPRHLIKEKRETATLKCYPIPRHDTVYWYQQGPGQDPQFLISFYEKMQSDKGSIPDRFSAQQFSDYHSELNMSSLELGDSALYFCASSLGLAAPLGQYFGPGTRLTVT.

The CDR3 loop is CSARGAWGHSSGANVLTF. The chain uses TRBV20-1 and TRBJ2-6; TCRdb's D call of TRBD1 is untestable without DNA. This CDR3 spans 18 amino acids. Germline lookup yields CDR1 DFQATT and CDR2 SNEGSKA (reference sequence).

V is TRBV5-1 and J is TRBJ1-1; TCRdb selects TRBD1, and the lack of DNA leaves this call unchecked. The germline V gene has CDR1 SGHRS and CDR2 YFSETQ. The CDR3 is made up of 15 amino acids. This chain's CDR3 is CASSLTQGSNTEAFF.

The J gene is TRBJ1-5, the V gene TRBV20-1; TCRdb's D call of TRBD1 is untestable without DNA. The CDR3 sequence is 16 residues long. Looked up from germline, CDR1 is DFQATT and CDR2 is SNEGSKA (reference sequence). Here the CDR3 reads CSARGQGGRGNQPQHF.

CDR3 residues: CASSEVQPNYGYTF. The chain uses TRBV6-1 and TRBJ1-2. Germline V gives CDR1 MNHNS, CDR2 SASEGT. This CDR3 has 14 residues.

J is TRBJ2-5 and V is TRBV6-5. From germline, CDR1 is MNHEY and CDR2 SVGAGI. This CDR3 contains 12 residues. CDR3 loop: CASSYPQETQYF.

The chain has TRBV10-3 and TRBJ2-7; there is no DNA to check the TCRdb D call of TRBD1. Per germline, CDR1 ENHRY and CDR2 SYGVKD. The CDR3 runs 13 residues. CDR3 loop: CAINLDRGGEQYF.

The V call is TRBV29-1, the J call TRBJ1-1. The CDR3 is made up of 15 amino acids. The germline V gene has CDR1 SQVTM and CDR2 ANQGSEA. CDR3: CSYGYDSDMNTEAFF.

The chain links TRBV25-1 to TRBJ2-1. The V gene's germline CDR1 is MGHDK and CDR2 SYGVNS. This CDR3 comprises 11 residues. Here the CDR3 reads CASSEYWKQFF.

This chain joins TRBV11-2 and TRBJ2-1. The V gene's germline CDR1 is SGHAT and CDR2 FQNNGV. CDR3 length equals 15 residues. The CDR3 is CASSLDRATYNEQFF.

J is TRBJ1-5 and V is TRBV12-3 or TRBV12-4; TCRdb returns TRBD1, unconfirmable since there is no DNA. CDR3 size: 16 residues. The CDR3 protein is CASARGGQSPSQPQHF.

The chain links TRBV3-1 to TRBJ1-1; TCRdb reports TRBD1, a call that lacks DNA to check it against. Germline lookup yields CDR1 LGHDT and CDR2 YNNKEL (reference sequence). The CDR3 consists of 15 residues. The CDR3 region is CASSQAGTENTEAFF.

The V call is TRBV7-9, the J call TRBJ1-1; absent DNA, TCRdb's TRBD1 call cannot be checked. Germline loops: CDR1 SEHNR, CDR2 FQNEAQ (reference sequence). The CDR3 runs to 16 residues. This chain's CDR3 is CASSLDIGAGNTEAFF. The full variable domain, completed using reference TRBV7-9 and TRBJ1-1, is DTGVSQNPRHKITKRGQNVTFRCDPISEHNRLYWYRQTLGQGPEFLTYFQNEAQLEKSRLLSDRFSAERPKGSFSTLEIQRTEQGDSAMYLCASSLDIGAGNTEAFFGQGTRLTVV.

The chain recombines TRBV5-1 with TRBJ2-6; TCRdb's assignment of TRBD1 cannot be checked, as there is no DNA. This CDR3 has 17 amino acids. Germline values: CDR1 SGHRS, CDR2 YFSETQ. CDR3 sequence: CASRFQGLTSGANVLTF.

The chain uses TRBV3-1 and TRBJ2-1; TCRdb proposes TRBD2, but this gene call is untestable without DNA. The CDR3 runs to 15 residues. From germline, CDR1 is LGHDT and CDR2 YNNKEL (reference sequence). The CDR3 spells CASSSYRDSLGEQFF.

The genes are TRBV7-9 and TRBJ1-4; as DNA is missing, the TRBD1 call by TCRdb cannot be tested. The CDR3 loop spans 16 amino acids. Germline values: CDR1 SEHNR, CDR2 FQNEAQ (reference sequence). The CDR3 here is CASSSIKGRRGEKLFF.

The CDR3: CASRTDLTDTQYF. V and J are TRBV27 and TRBJ2-3; TCRdb names TRBD1, which stays unverified in the absence of DNA. The CDR3 totals 13 residues. The V gene's germline CDR1 is MNHEY and CDR2 SMNVEV (reference sequence).

The V gene is TRBV29-1, the J gene TRBJ2-7; TCRdb returns TRBD1, unconfirmable since there is no DNA. The length of the CDR3 is 16 residues. Germline V gene lookup returns CDR1 SQVTM and CDR2 ANQGSEA. CDR3 in amino acids: CSVETGGAGRFYEQYF.

CDR3 loop: CASSSGLTSGKTTDTQYF. The rearrangement uses TRBV5-1 and TRBJ2-3; the TCRdb call, TRBD2, lacks DNA for checking. The germline gives CDR1 SGHRS, CDR2 YFSETQ. This CDR3 is 18 amino acids long.

The chain couples TRBV18 to TRBJ1-5. Germline V lookup: CDR1 KGHSH, CDR2 LQKENI. The CDR3 spans 13 residues. The chain's CDR3 is CASSPGNNQPQHF.

The chain couples TRBV5-1 to TRBJ2-1; with no DNA, the TCRdb D assignment of TRBD2 cannot be verified. CDR3 length equals 15 residues. Germline V gene lookup returns CDR1 SGHRS and CDR2 YFSETQ. The CDR3 reads CASSPAGGMYNEQFF. The full variable domain, rest sourced from reference TRBV5-1 and TRBJ2-1, is KAGVTQTPRYLIKTRGQQVTLSCSPISGHRSVSWYQQTPGQGLQFLFEYFSETQRNKGNFPGRFSGRQFSNSRSEMNVSTLELGDSALYLCASSPAGGMYNEQFFGPGTRLTVL.